Sequencing of this T cell receptor (beta chain) was carried out in a study of response to subunit inactivated influenza vaccine. MiXCR, run by TCRdb on the RT-PCR reads, gives a single entry per CDR3 protein. The data show hundreds of thousands of distinct CDR3 sequences, 14% seen once. General study findings and limits: The authors suggested that few new T cells are recruited per seasonal influenza vaccination.

This clonotype was observed a few times. The antigen is undetermined. This CDR3 region has 15 residues. V lost 5 bases and J lost 5; bases outside the gene matches: 6. CDR1 and CDR2 from the germline V gene are SEHNR and FQNEAQ (reference sequence). The starting material was PBMCs from blood, obtained less than 15 days before vaccination. The receptor was isolated from a man aged 50-60 years who received an inactivated influenza vaccine. The rearrangement uses TRBV7-9 and TRBJ2-1; 10 positions match TRBD2. The CDR3 nucleotides are TGTGCCAGCAGCCCACCTAGCGGGAGCCACAATGAGCAGTTCTTC. It yields the protein CASSPPSGSHNEQFF.